The 23 T cell receptor beta chains reported below all come from one sample, sequenced in a study of identical twins. TCRdb re-analysed the 5' RACE reads in MiXCR, keeping a single row per CDR3 protein. The sample carries about 720,000 distinct CDR3 sequences, 8.5% to 9% recorded once. These data are also associated with another study on yellow fever vaccine responses in identical twins.

Specimen: PBMCs. Source of these receptors: a woman aged 18-29 years in good health.

This clonotype was observed a few times. The rearrangement links TRBV7-9 to TRBJ1-1; D ambiguous. V was pared by 7 bases and J by 0 bases, with 9 bases between. Germline lookup yields CDR1 SEHNR and CDR2 FQNEAQ (reference sequence). The CDR3 has 13 amino acids. DNA of the CDR3: TGTGCCAGCATGGGCAGCATGAACACTGAAGCTTTCTTT. Amino acid sequence: CASMGSMNTEAFF. Complete variable domain (other parts from reference TRBV7-9 and TRBJ1-1): DTGVSQNPRHKITKRGQNVTFRCDPISEHNRLYWYRQTLGQGPEFLTYFQNEAQLEKSRLLSDRFSAERPKGSFSTLEIQRTEQGDSAMYLCASMGSMNTEAFFGQGTRLTVV.

The sample holds a few counts of this clonotype. The chain couples TRBV9 to TRBJ2-2; 9 positions agree with TRBD1. V dropped 3 bases and J dropped 1; count of bases not matched to a gene: 7. This CDR3 contains 17 residues. Germline-derived CDR1 and CDR2 are SGDLS and YYNGEE. CDR3 residues: CASSEGTGMKNTGELFF. The CDR3 DNA reads as TGTGCCAGCAGCGAGGGGACAGGGATGAAGAACACCGGGGAGCTGTTTTTT.

This clonotype came up a few times. The chain joins TRBV6-1 to TRBJ2-3; D remains unclear. Germline CDR1 and CDR2: MNHNS and SASEGT. Trimming took off 11 bases at V and 2 bases at J, with 14 bases between the two ends. The CDR3 runs to 13 residues. The CDR3 spells CAACRGFTDTQYF. For the CDR3, the DNA is TGTGCCGCTTGCCGCGGATTCACAGATACGCAGTATTTT.

The chain combines TRBV5-1 with TRBJ2-2, with D possibly TRBD2 on 5 matching bases. V gave up 1 base and J gave up 7 bases, with 14 bases separating them. CDR1 is SGHRS, CDR2 YFSETQ, per germline. The CDR3 has 15 amino acids. The CDR3 is CASSLNSAGYGELFF. The CDR3 bases are TGCGCCAGCAGCTTGAATAGCGCTGGTTACGGGGAGCTGTTTTTT.

The chain joins TRBV20-1 to TRBJ2-5; tentatively, D is TRBD1 (7 bases). The V gene's germline CDR1 is DFQATT and CDR2 SNEGSKA (reference sequence). Trimming left V 3 bases short and J 4 bases short, with 12 bases between. The CDR3 is 13 residues long. CDR3 bases: TGCAGTGCTAGGTCAGGGGGAGGAGAGACCCAGTACTTC. Amino acids: CSARSGGGETQYF.

This clonotype was seen at least ten times. This sequence joins TRBV5-1 and TRBJ2-1; D may be TRBD1 (6 bases). This CDR3 is built from 14 residues. The V gene's germline CDR1 is SGHRS and CDR2 YFSETQ. V lost 0 bases and J 7 bases, leaving 11 bases between the germline ends. The CDR3 DNA reads as TGCGCCAGCAGCTTGGAACAGGGCCTGAATGAGCAGTTCTTC. This sequence encodes CASSLEQGLNEQFF. The variable domain in full, with the rest retrieved from reference TRBV5-1 and TRBJ2-1, is KAGVTQTPRYLIKTRGQQVTLSCSPISGHRSVSWYQQTPGQGLQFLFEYFSETQRNKGNFPGRFSGRQFSNSRSEMNVSTLELGDSALYLCASSLEQGLNEQFFGPGTRLTVL.

This clonotype was picked up a small number of times. The V call is TRBV20-1, the J call TRBJ2-1; weak D call: TRBD1 (5 bases). Germline-derived CDR1 and CDR2 are DFQATT and SNEGSKA (reference sequence). Trimming cost V 6 bases and J 6 bases, with 18 bases left between them. The CDR3 totals 14 residues. CDR3 DNA: TGCAGTGCCATAAACAGGTTGCGACGCAATGAGCAGTTCTTC. It specifies CSAINRLRRNEQFF.

This clonotype has at least ten counts. The chain couples TRBV28 to TRBJ2-4; no firm D call. The CDR3 is 16 amino acids. Deletions cut 2 bases from V and 1 base from J, with 12 bases between. The germline V gene encodes CDR1 MDHEN and CDR2 SYDVKM. CDR3 in DNA: TGTGCCAGCAGTTTAGTAGCCAAAGGGGCCAAAAACATTCAGTACTTC. Its translation is CASSLVAKGAKNIQYF.

This clonotype appeared a few times. V and J are TRBV5-1 and TRBJ1-4, with 10 bases identical to TRBD1. Germline lookup yields CDR1 SGHRS and CDR2 YFSETQ. CDR3 length: 17 residues. Trimming removed 4 bases from V and 2 bases from J; junction bases left unmatched: 8. CDR3 region: CASSPTGGGSTNEKLFF. The CDR3 region has the DNA TGCGCCAGCAGCCCGACAGGGGGCGGCTCTACTAATGAAAAACTGTTTTTT.

This rearrangement joins TRBV27 to TRBJ2-1; TRBD2 matches at 9 bases. The V segment lost 5 bases and the J segment 7 bases; nucleotides outside the gene matches: 15. The CDR3 extends over 17 amino acids. Germline lookup yields CDR1 MNHEY and CDR2 SMNVEV (reference sequence). The CDR3 DNA sequence: TGTGCCAGCAGTCAGACCCCTCCGCGGGGGGGGTGGAATGAGCAGTTCTTC. Translating gives CASSQTPPRGGWNEQFF.

This clonotype was recorded a few times. This rearrangement joins TRBV6-5 to TRBJ1-5, with D unclear. The CDR3 covers 12 residues. V shed 7 bases and J shed 7 bases, with 11 bases lying between them. Per the germline V gene, CDR1 is MNHEY and CDR2 is SVGAGI. CDR3 sequence: CASILRRQPQHF. The CDR3 nucleotides are TGTGCCAGCATCCTAAGAAGGCAGCCCCAGCATTTT.

This chain connects TRBV6-2 or TRBV6-3 to TRBJ1-3, with 7 bases fitting TRBD1. CDR1 is MNHEY, CDR2 SVGEGT, per germline. V shed 5 bases, J shed 1 base, and the junction held 17 bases outside the gene matches. This CDR3 spans 19 amino acids. The CDR3 protein is CASSPTSWDSLPSGNTIYF. Written as DNA, the CDR3 is TGTGCCAGCAGTCCTACGTCCTGGGACAGCCTACCTTCTGGAAACACCATATATTTT.

This chain joins TRBV19 and TRBJ2-5; no reliable D call. The CDR3 spans 12 residues. CDR1 is LNHDA, CDR2 SQIVND, per germline (reference sequence). The V end lost 10 bases, the J end lost 4 bases, and 13 bases lay between the germline ends. Here the CDR3 DNA reads TGTGCCACCCTCAGCCCTGGAGAGACCCAGTACTTC. This sequence encodes CATLSPGETQYF.

This clonotype was observed a handful of times. This chain connects TRBV6-5 to TRBJ1-6, with D perhaps TRBD1 (5 bases). The CDR3 is 16 residues long. V was clipped by 2 bases and J by 3 bases, with 11 bases between them. Germline V lookup: CDR1 MNHEY, CDR2 SVGAGI. CDR3 bases: TGTGCCAGCAGTTACGACCAGGGTCGCTATAATTCACCCCTCCACTTT. Translation: CASSYDQGRYNSPLHF.

In this sample, this clonotype turned up a few times. The chain carries TRBV6-2 or TRBV6-3 and TRBJ2-1, with TRBD1 matching over 7 bases. The CDR3 has 19 amino acids. The V segment lost 0 bases and the J segment 2 bases; nucleotides outside the gene matches: 13. CDR1 and CDR2 (germline): MNHEY, SVGEGT. CDR3 nucleotides: TGTGCCAGCAGTTACTCGGTGGCAGGGGGTTCCGGGACCTACAATGAGCAGTTCTTC. This gives the protein CASSYSVAGGSGTYNEQFF.

This chain joins TRBV21-1 and TRBJ2-1; the DNA was not used to check the table's D call, TRBD2. TRBV21-1 is a recognized pseudogene. The CDR3 length is 24 residues. CDR3 amino acids: CASSKFLPWTSGSLLQSSYNEQFF. The CDR3 region has the DNA TGTGCCAGCAGCAAATTCTTACCCTGGACTAGCGGATCATTACTACAAAGCTCCTACAATGAGCAGTTCTTC.

This rearrangement joins TRBV30 to TRBJ2-1; the D gene is possibly TRBD1 (6 bases). Germline V CDR1 and CDR2: GTSNPN, SVGIG (reference sequence). The CDR3 runs 16 residues. V was shortened by 0 bases and J by 0 bases, with 12 bases between the two germline ends. CDR3 residues: CAWSVPGQSSYNEQFF. The DNA of the CDR3 is TGTGCCTGGAGTGTTCCTGGACAGAGCTCCTACAATGAGCAGTTCTTC.

The chain is built from TRBV5-1 and TRBJ2-1; D might be TRBD1 or TRBD2, each matching 5 bases. The CDR3 is 12 residues long. V was cut by 3 bases and J by 8 bases, with 9 bases left in between. CDR1 and CDR2 (germline): SGHRS, YFSETQ. Here the CDR3 reads CASSSGADEQFF. CDR3 DNA: TGCGCCAGCAGCTCCGGGGCGGATGAGCAGTTCTTC.

The sample holds a few counts of this clonotype. The chain couples TRBV20-1 to TRBJ2-1, with D possibly matching TRBD2 (7 bases). The CDR3 is made up of 15 amino acids. The germline gives CDR1 DFQATT, CDR2 SNEGSKA (reference sequence). V lost 0 bases, J lost 6 bases, and 15 bases lay in between. CDR3 amino acids: CSARDGGGSINEQFF. CDR3 nucleotide sequence: TGCAGTGCTAGAGATGGCGGGGGCTCGATCAATGAGCAGTTCTTC.

This clonotype occurred many times. The chain recombines TRBV7-8 with TRBJ2-1; 11 bases fit TRBD2. The junction had 8 bases not matched to a gene; V was cut back by 5 bases and J by 2 bases. The germline gives CDR1 SGHVS, CDR2 FQNEAQ. The CDR3 extends over 17 amino acids. The CDR3 nucleotides are TGTGCCAGCAGCCCCCCGGGACTAGCGGATGCCTACAATGAGCAGTTCTTC. It specifies CASSPPGLADAYNEQFF.

The sample holds a few counts of this clonotype. The chain carries TRBV12-3 or TRBV12-4 and TRBJ2-4; perhaps TRBD1 as D (5 bases). V lost 1 base to trimming and J lost 7 bases, with 11 bases between them. CDR3 size: 14 residues. The CDR3 region has the DNA TGTGCCAGCAGTTTAGGGCAGGGTATGAACATTCAGTACTTC. This sequence encodes CASSLGQGMNIQYF.

The sample holds many counts of this clonotype. The chain couples TRBV7-8 to TRBJ2-2; either TRBD1 or TRBD2 may supply D (6 bases each). Germline values: CDR1 SGHVS, CDR2 FQNEAQ. V gave up 1 base and J gave up 3 bases, with 9 bases separating them. The CDR3 runs to 15 residues. The CDR3: CASSLDGGHTGELFF. CDR3 nucleotides: TGTGCCAGCAGCTTAGATGGGGGGCACACCGGGGAGCTGTTTTTT.

On this clonotype itself: Germline is not matched at one junction end, which may reflect a read error. The rearrangement joins TRBV2 to TRBJ2-4; D perhaps matches TRBD1 (6 bases). CDR3 length: 15 amino acids. CDR1 is SNHLY, CDR2 FYNNEI, per germline. The CDR3 spells CTSSSQGTPKNIQYF. DNA of the CDR3: TGTACCAGCAGCTCCCAGGGGACCCCCAAAAACATTCAGTACTTC.